This entry describes one T cell receptor (beta chain). The sample belongs to a study of blood T cells in healthy people across ages. The sample providers were healthy Caucasian people from Russia, aged roughly 6 to 90. Primers used in a second PCR of roughly 6 to 11 cycles were a sample-barcoded 5' primer and a J-beta primer mix. Template switching added a 12-random-nucleotide identifier to every cDNA molecule. Via MiXCR, TCRdb re-called the 5' RACE reads, giving one row per CDR3 protein. The top ten clones hold under 20% of a sample with more than 800,000 distinct CDR3 sequences, around 43% of them seen once. The TCR originated in a woman aged 55 to 70 in good health. The sequenced sample was blood.

The CDR3 here is CASSLLLAGVLNNEQFF. As DNA, the CDR3 is TGTGCCAGCAGTCTACTCCTAGCGGGAGTCTTGAACAATGAGCAGTTCTTC. The chain combines TRBV12-3 or TRBV12-4 with TRBJ2-1, with 10 nucleotides matching TRBD2. The CDR3 spans 17 residues. V shed 5 bases and J 5 bases; nucleotides not matched to a gene: 12.